The text below deals with one T cell receptor beta chain. This CDR3 has 13 residues. The germline CDR1 and CDR2 sequences are MNHNY and SVGAGI (reference sequence). Trimming cost V 8 bases and J 7 bases; bases outside gene matches: 5. These data belong to a study of shared T cell receptors in the human thymus. Profiled with immunoSEQ multiplex PCR; TCRdb holds only in-frame clones, not every one. The repertoire holds 650,000 to 950,000 clones, roughly 88% seen once, with around 0.0099% in the top ten. These data were also reused for a study on human thymus T cells. That publication notes: Healthy Finnish infants undergoing corrective surgery for congenital heart defects were the donors. Corrective heart surgery yielded resections, and these provided the thymus tissue. Overlap was high between thymic repertoires from unrelated individuals, as reported in related research.

This sequence was found in a girl less than two years old with a congenital heart defect. The sample comprised thymocytes. The chain has TRBV6-6 and TRBJ2-2; 9 bases match TRBD2. The CDR3 here is CASFAGGFGELFF. In DNA form, the CDR3 reads TGTGCCAGCTTTGCGGGGGGGTTCGGGGAGCTGTTTTTT.